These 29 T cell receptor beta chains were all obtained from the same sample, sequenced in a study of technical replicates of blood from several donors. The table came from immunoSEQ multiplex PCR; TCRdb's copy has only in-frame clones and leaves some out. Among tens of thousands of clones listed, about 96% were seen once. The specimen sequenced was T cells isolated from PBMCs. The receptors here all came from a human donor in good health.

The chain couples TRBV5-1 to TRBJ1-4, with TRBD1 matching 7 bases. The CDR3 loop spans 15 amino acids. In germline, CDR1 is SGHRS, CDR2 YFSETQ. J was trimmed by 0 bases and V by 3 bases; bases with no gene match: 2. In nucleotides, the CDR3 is TGCGCCAGCAGCTCCAGGGGGGCAACTAATGAAAAACTGTTTTTT. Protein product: CASSSRGATNEKLFF.

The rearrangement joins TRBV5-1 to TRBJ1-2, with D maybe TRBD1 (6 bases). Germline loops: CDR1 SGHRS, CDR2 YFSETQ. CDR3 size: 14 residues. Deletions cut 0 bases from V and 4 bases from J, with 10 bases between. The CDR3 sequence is CASSLGQDSYGYTF. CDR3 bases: TGCGCCAGCAGCTTGGGACAGGATTCCTATGGCTACACCTTC.

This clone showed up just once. CDR3 protein: CASSQPISGTSSYNEQFF. Here the CDR3 DNA reads TGCGCCAGCAGCCAACCGATTAGCGGTACTAGCTCCTACAATGAGCAGTTCTTC. This chain joins TRBV4-1 and TRBJ2-1; maybe TRBD2 (6 bases). V lost 2 bases to trimming and J lost 0 bases, with 17 bases between them. The CDR3 has 18 residues. Germline CDR1 MGHRA, CDR2 YSYEKL.

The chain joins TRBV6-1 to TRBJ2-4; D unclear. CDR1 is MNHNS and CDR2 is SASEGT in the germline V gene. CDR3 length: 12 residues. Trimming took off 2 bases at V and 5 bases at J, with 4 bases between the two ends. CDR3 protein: CASSETENIQYF. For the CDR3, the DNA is TGTGCCAGCAGTGAAACAGAAAACATTCAGTACTTC.

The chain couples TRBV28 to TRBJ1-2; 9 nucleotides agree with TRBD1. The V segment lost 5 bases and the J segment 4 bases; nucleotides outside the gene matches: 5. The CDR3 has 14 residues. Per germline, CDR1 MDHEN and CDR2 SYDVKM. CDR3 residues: CASSAGTGTYGYTF. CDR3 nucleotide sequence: TGTGCCAGCAGTGCCGGGACAGGGACCTATGGCTACACCTTC.

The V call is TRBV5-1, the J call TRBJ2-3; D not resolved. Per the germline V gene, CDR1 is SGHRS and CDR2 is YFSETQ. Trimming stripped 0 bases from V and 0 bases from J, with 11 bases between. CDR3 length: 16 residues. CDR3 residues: CASSLAAAPSTDTQYF. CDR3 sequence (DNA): TGCGCCAGCAGCTTGGCGGCGGCTCCAAGCACAGATACGCAGTATTTT.

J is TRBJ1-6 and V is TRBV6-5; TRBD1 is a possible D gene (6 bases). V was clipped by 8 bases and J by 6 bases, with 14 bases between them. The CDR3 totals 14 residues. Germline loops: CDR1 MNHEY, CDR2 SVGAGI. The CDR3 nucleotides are TGTGCCAGCGGCAGGGGCAGTAGTAATTCACCCCTCCACTTT. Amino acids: CASGRGSSNSPLHF.

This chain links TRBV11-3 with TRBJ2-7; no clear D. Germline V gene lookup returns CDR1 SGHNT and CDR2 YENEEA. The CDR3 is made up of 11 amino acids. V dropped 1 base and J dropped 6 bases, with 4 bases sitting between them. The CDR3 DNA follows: TGTGCCAGCAGCTTAGCGGGCGAGCAGTACTTC. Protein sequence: CASSLAGEQYF.

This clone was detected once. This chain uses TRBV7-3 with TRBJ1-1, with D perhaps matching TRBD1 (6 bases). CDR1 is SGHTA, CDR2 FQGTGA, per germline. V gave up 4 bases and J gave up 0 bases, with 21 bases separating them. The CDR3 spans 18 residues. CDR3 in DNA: TGTGCCAGCAGCTCAGCCATCTGGACAGCCCCTTTGAACACTGAAGCTTTCTTT. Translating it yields CASSSAIWTAPLNTEAFF.

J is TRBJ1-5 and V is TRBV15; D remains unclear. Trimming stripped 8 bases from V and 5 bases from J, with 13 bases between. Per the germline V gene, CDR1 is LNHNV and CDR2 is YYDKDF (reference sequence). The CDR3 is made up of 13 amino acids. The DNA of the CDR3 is TGTGCCACCCGAGACAAAGAGTATCAGCCCCAGCATTTT. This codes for CATRDKEYQPQHF.

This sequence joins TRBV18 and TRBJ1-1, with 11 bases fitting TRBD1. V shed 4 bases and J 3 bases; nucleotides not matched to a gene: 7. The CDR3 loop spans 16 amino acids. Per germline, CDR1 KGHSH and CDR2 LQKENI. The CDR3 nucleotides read TGTGCCAGCTCACGGGACAGGGGGGTCGTGGACACTGAAGCTTTCTTT. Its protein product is CASSRDRGVVDTEAFF.

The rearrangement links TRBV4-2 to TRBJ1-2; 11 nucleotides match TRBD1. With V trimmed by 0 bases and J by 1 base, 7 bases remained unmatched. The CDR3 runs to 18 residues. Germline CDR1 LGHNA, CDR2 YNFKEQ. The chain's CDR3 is CASSQEGDRGGDNYGYTF. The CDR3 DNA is TGTGCCAGCAGCCAAGAGGGGGACAGGGGGGGAGATAACTATGGCTACACCTTC.

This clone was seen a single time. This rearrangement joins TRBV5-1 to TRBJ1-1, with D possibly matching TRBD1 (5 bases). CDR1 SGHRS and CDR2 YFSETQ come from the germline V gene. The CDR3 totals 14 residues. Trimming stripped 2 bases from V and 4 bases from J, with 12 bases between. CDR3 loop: CASSFAGSSTEAFF. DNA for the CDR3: TGCGCCAGCAGCTTCGCAGGGTCGAGCACTGAAGCTTTCTTT. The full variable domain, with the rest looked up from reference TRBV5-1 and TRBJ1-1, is KAGVTQTPRYLIKTRGQQVTLSCSPISGHRSVSWYQQTPGQGLQFLFEYFSETQRNKGNFPGRFSGRQFSNSRSEMNVSTLELGDSALYLCASSFAGSSTEAFFGQGTRLTVV.

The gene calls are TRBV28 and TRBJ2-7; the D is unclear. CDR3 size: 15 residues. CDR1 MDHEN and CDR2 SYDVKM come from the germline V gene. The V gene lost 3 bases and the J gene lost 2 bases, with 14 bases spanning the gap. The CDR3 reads CASSFSSGAPYEQYF. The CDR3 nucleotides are TGTGCCAGCAGTTTTAGTTCAGGTGCTCCCTACGAGCAGTACTTC.

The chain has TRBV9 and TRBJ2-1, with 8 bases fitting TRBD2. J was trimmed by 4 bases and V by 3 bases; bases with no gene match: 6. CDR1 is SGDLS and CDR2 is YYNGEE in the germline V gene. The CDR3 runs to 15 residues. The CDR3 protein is CASSGASGLYNEQFF. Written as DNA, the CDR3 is TGTGCCAGCAGCGGGGCTAGCGGGTTATACAATGAGCAGTTCTTC.

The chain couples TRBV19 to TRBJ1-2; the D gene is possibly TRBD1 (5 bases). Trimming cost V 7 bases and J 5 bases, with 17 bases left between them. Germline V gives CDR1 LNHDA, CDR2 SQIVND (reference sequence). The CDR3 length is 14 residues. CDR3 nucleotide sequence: TGTGCCAGTACCCTGGGTACAGGAAGGTATGGCTACACCTTC. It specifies CASTLGTGRYGYTF.

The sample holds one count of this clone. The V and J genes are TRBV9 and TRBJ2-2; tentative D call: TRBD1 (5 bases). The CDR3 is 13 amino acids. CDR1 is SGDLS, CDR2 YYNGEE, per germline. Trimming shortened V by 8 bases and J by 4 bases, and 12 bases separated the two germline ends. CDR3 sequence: CASSRVRTGELFF. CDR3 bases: TGTGCCAGTTCCAGGGTACGCACCGGGGAGCTGTTTTTT.

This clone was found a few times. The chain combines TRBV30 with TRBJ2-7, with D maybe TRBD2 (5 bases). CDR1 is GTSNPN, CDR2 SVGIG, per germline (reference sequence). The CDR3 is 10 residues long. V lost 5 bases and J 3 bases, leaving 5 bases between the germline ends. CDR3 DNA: TGTGCCTGGGGGAGCTACGAGCAGTACTTC. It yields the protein CAWGSYEQYF.

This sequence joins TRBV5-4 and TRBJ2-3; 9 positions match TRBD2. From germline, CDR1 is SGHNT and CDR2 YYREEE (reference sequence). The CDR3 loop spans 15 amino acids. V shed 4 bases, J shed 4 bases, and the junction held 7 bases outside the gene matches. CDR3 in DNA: TGTGCCAGCAGCCCGGGACTAGCTCTTCCAGATACGCAGTATTTT. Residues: CASSPGLALPDTQYF.

CDR3 nucleotides: TGTGCCAGCAGCTTAGGGGGGCCAGATACGCAGTATTTT. Translated: CASSLGGPDTQYF. The J gene is TRBJ2-3, the V gene TRBV11-2; D may be TRBD1 (6 bases). CDR3 size: 13 residues. Per the germline V gene, CDR1 is SGHAT and CDR2 is FQNNGV. The germline V and J ends were trimmed by 1 base and 4 bases, with 6 bases remaining between them.

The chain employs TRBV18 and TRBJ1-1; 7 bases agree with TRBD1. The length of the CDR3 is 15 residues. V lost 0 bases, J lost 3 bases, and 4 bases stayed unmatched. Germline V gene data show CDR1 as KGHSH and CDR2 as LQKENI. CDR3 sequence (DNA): TGTGCCAGCTCACCACCGGGACAGTTGGACACTGAAGCTTTCTTT. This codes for CASSPPGQLDTEAFF.

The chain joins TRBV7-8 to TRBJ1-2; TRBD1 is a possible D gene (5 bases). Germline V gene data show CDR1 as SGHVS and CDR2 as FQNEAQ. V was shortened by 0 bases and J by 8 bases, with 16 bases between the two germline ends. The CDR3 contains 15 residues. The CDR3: CASSLAGAGPRGYTF. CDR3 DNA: TGTGCCAGCAGCTTAGCGGGCGCAGGGCCACGCGGCTACACCTTC.

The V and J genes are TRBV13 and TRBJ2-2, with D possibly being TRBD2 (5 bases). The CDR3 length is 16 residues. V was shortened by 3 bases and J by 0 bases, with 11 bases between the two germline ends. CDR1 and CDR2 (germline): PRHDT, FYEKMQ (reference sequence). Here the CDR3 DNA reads TGTGCCAGCAGCTTGGGTGGCGGGTCGAACACCGGGGAGCTGTTTTTT. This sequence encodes CASSLGGGSNTGELFF.

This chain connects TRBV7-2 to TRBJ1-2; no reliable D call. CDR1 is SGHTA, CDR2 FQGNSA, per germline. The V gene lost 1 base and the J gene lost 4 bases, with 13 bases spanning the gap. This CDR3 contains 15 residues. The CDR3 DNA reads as TGTGCCAGCAGCTTAGGTCGAACGGGTCTCTATGGCTACACCTTC. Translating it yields CASSLGRTGLYGYTF.

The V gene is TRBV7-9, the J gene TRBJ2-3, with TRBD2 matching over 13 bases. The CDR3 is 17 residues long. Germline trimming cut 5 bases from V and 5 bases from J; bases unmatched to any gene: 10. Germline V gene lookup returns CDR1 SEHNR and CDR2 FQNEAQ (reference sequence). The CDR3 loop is CASSQHQTSGGRDTQYF. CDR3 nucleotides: TGTGCCAGCAGCCAACACCAGACTAGCGGGGGGCGAGATACGCAGTATTTT. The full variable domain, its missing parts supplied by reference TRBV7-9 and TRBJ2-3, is DTGVSQNPRHKITKRGQNVTFRCDPISEHNRLYWYRQTLGQGPEFLTYFQNEAQLEKSRLLSDRFSAERPKGSFSTLEIQRTEQGDSAMYLCASSQHQTSGGRDTQYFGPGTRLTVL.

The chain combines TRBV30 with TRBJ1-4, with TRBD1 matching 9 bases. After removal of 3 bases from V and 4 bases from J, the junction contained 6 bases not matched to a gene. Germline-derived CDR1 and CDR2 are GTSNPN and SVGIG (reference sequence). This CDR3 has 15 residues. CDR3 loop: CAWRRRDRDNEKLFF. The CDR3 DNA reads TGTGCCTGGAGAAGGAGGGACAGGGATAATGAAAAACTGTTTTTT.

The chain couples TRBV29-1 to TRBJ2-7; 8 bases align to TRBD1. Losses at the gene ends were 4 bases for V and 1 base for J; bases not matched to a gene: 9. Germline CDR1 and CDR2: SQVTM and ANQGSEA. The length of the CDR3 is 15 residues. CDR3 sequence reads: CSVGAPGGRSYEQYF. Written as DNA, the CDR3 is TGCAGCGTTGGGGCCCCAGGGGGCAGATCCTACGAGCAGTACTTC.

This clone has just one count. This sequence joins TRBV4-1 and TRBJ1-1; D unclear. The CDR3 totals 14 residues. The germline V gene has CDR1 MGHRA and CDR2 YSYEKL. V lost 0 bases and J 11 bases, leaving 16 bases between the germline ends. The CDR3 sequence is CASSQDMGRWNAFF. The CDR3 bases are TGCGCCAGCAGCCAAGATATGGGGAGATGGAACGCTTTCTTT.

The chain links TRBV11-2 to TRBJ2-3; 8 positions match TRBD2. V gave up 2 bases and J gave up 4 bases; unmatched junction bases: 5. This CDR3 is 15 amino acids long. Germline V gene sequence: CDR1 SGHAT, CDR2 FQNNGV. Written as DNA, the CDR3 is TGTGCCAGCAGCTTATTCCGGGAGGGGCCAGATACGCAGTATTTT. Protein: CASSLFREGPDTQYF.